This TCR beta chain was obtained from a study of siplizumab effects on memory and regulatory T cells. The protocol was immunoSEQ multiplex PCR, while the TCRdb copy is restricted to in-frame clones and leaves out a portion. Among 90,000 to 120,000 clones listed, roughly 94% were seen once. Germline CDR1 and CDR2: MNHEY and SMNVEV (reference sequence). The length of the CDR3 is 15 residues. The V end lost 5 bases, the J end lost 0 bases, and 13 bases lay between the germline ends. The rearrangement links TRBV27 to TRBJ1-2, with D possibly being TRBD1 (6 bases). This clonotype was obtained from a human donor in good health. The sequenced sample was Tregs sorted from blood. The CDR3 DNA reads as TGTGCCAGCAGTCGTGGGGGCAGAGCTAACTATGGCTACACCTTC. It translates to CASSRGGRANYGYTF.